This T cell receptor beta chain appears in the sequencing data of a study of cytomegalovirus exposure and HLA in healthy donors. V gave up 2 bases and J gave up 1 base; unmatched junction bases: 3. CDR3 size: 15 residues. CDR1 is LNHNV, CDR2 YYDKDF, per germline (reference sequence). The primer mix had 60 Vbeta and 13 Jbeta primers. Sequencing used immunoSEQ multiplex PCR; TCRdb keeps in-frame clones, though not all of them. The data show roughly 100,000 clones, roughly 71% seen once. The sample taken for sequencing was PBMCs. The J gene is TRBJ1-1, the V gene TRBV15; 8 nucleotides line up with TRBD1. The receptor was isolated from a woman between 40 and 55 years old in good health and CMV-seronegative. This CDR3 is CATSRPQGGNTEAFF. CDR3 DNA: TGTGCCACCAGCAGACCACAGGGGGGGAACACTGAAGCTTTCTTT.